The present T cell receptor beta chain was sequenced within a study of T cell responses to AZD1222 COVID-19 vaccine. General observations from the study: Sampling captured repertoires only after the peak T cell response. Researchers report vaccine-associated CD4 TCRs spanning spike, with dominance at 160-218 and 743-854.

Of note for this clone: Antigen: not known.

Some clones are missing from TCRdb's copy, which holds only in-frame ones; the method was immunoSEQ multiplex PCR. The sample includes around 94,000 clones, less than 90% of them seen just once. CDR3 length: 13 residues. Trimming removed 0 bases at V and 1 base at J, with 4 bases between. The chain is built from TRBV5-3 and TRBJ1-1; D call uncertain. TRBV5-3 is an open reading frame, and its role is uncertain. The sequence was collected from an adult in good health. Sequenced here: peripheral blood, sampled on day 0 of AZD1222 vaccination. The CDR3 sequence: CARSLGQNTEAFF. DNA for the CDR3: TGTGCCAGAAGCTTGGGACAGAACACTGAAGCTTTCTTT.